Listed here are 29 T cell receptor beta chains from one sample, sequenced in a study of CD8+ T cells in alopecia areata (dated by TCRdb to the late 2010s). Library creation used the immunoSEQ multiplex PCR assay. RNA was extracted from all samples and reverse transcribed into cDNA as template for TCR sequencing. The clones in this table, taken by TCRdb from immuneACCESS, are in-frame only. Not every clone is retained; where verified, under half of the shortfall comes from an unresolved V gene, and the cause of the rest is unknown. The sample includes about 150,000 clones, with approximately 65% observed a single time. About 40% of the sample is taken by the ten largest. Source material: CD8+ T cells sorted from blood. These receptors were taken from a human donor in good health.

The V gene is TRBV25-1, the J gene TRBJ2-7, with unresolved D. This CDR3 has 12 amino acids. The V gene's germline CDR1 is MGHDK and CDR2 SYGVNS. V was cut by 2 bases and J by 2 bases, with 4 bases left in between. CDR3: CASSESPYEQYF. The CDR3, as DNA: TGTGCCAGCAGTGAAAGCCCCTACGAGCAGTACTTC.

The genes are TRBV5-1 and TRBJ2-1; a weak D match, TRBD2 (6 bases). The CDR3 has 13 residues. Germline loops: CDR1 SGHRS, CDR2 YFSETQ. The V end was cut by 0 bases, the J end by 7 bases, with 8 bases between. The CDR3 is CASSLAGSNEQFF. The CDR3 DNA is TGCGCCAGCAGCTTGGCCGGGAGTAATGAGCAGTTCTTC.

This clone has more than one count but fewer than ten. V and J are TRBV4-1 and TRBJ2-7, with D hard to call. The germline V gene has CDR1 MGHRA and CDR2 YSYEKL. The CDR3 is 17 residues long. V lost 4 bases to trimming and J lost 0 bases, with 19 bases between them. Written as DNA, the CDR3 is TGCGCCAGCAGCCCAGCCTCCCGGACGCCGAGCTCCTACGAGCAGTACTTC. This gives the protein CASSPASRTPSSYEQYF.

This chain joins TRBV30 and TRBJ1-1, with a possible D match to TRBD1 (5 bases). This CDR3 is built from 13 residues. Trimming removed 3 bases from V and 4 bases from J, with 12 bases in between. Germline V gene data show CDR1 as GTSNPN and CDR2 as SVGIG (reference sequence). Written as DNA, the CDR3 is TGTGCCTGGAGCCCACCGGGGGTCACTGAAGCTTTCTTT. It yields the protein CAWSPPGVTEAFF.

The chain joins TRBV29-1 to TRBJ2-6, with D tentatively TRBD1 (6 bases). Germline CDR1 and CDR2: SQVTM and ANQGSEA. V was cut by 0 bases and J by 0 bases, with 12 bases left in between. This CDR3 comprises 17 residues. The CDR3 is CSVEDGGPLSGANVLTF. CDR3 coding DNA: TGCAGCGTTGAAGATGGGGGCCCCCTCTCTGGGGCCAACGTCCTGACTTTC.

This clone turned up a few times. This chain uses TRBV7-8 with TRBJ2-7, with unresolved D. Per the germline V gene, CDR1 is SGHVS and CDR2 is FQNEAQ. The CDR3 is 13 amino acids. V was clipped by 5 bases and J by 3 bases, with 11 bases between them. The CDR3 protein is CASSAAAHYEQYF. CDR3 sequence (DNA): TGTGCCAGCAGCGCCGCGGCCCACTACGAGCAGTACTTC.

This chain uses TRBV28 with TRBJ2-5; the D gene is possibly TRBD2 (6 bases). The CDR3 length is 14 residues. Per the germline V gene, CDR1 is MDHEN and CDR2 is SYDVKM. Trimming removed 7 bases from V and 3 bases from J, with 15 bases in between. The CDR3 here is CASNLYGGKETQYF. The CDR3 DNA follows: TGTGCCAGCAATCTTTATGGCGGGAAAGAGACCCAGTACTTC.

The chain combines TRBV29-1 with TRBJ1-2, with a tentative D call TRBD1 (5 bases). This CDR3 has 11 residues. V shed 4 bases and J shed 8 bases, with 11 bases lying between them. Germline V gene lookup returns CDR1 SQVTM and CDR2 ANQGSEA. The CDR3, as DNA: TGCAGCGTTGTTCAGGGTTTAGGCTACACCTTC. Translated, it gives CSVVQGLGYTF.

This clone was recorded a few times. This chain connects TRBV28 to TRBJ2-1; a possible D gene is TRBD2 (6 bases). Germline V CDR1 and CDR2: MDHEN, SYDVKM. The CDR3 is made up of 15 amino acids. The CDR3 sequence is CSSGSPSKAYNEQFF. CDR3 DNA: TGTAGTAGCGGAAGTCCCTCGAAGGCCTACAATGAGCAGTTCTTC. The full variable domain, completed using reference TRBV28 and TRBJ2-1, is DVKVTQSSRYLVKRTGEKVFLECVQDMDHENMFWYRQDPGLGLRLIYFSYDVKMKEKGDIPEGYSVSREKKERFSLILESASTNQTSMYLCSSGSPSKAYNEQFFGPGTRLTVL.

This clone came up once. The genes are TRBV29-1 and TRBJ2-7; D may be TRBD2 (6 bases). The germline V gene has CDR1 SQVTM and CDR2 ANQGSEA. This CDR3 is 14 amino acids long. Between the trimmed V and J ends, which lost 1 base and 0 bases, there was a span of 10 bases. CDR3 coding DNA: TGCAGCGTTGAAGGGACGGGGGTCTCCTACGAGCAGTACTTC. Translating gives CSVEGTGVSYEQYF.

The sample holds one count of this clone. CDR3 nucleotide sequence: TGTGCCAGCATGGAGGGGTTCTCCTACGAGCAGTACTTC. Translating gives CASMEGFSYEQYF. The chain couples TRBV2 to TRBJ2-7; D may be TRBD2 (6 bases). The germline V gene encodes CDR1 SNHLY and CDR2 FYNNEI. With 7 bases removed from V and 0 bases from J, the gap between germline ends came to 10 bases. This CDR3 has 13 amino acids.

V usage is TRBV7-8 and J usage is TRBJ2-3, with TRBD1 identical over 9 bases. V gave up 6 bases and J gave up 2 bases; unmatched junction bases: 21. This CDR3 contains 20 residues. Looked up from germline, CDR1 is SGHVS and CDR2 is FQNEAQ. The CDR3 DNA reads as TGTGCCAGCAGTCCGTTTAAAGGACAGGGGCCCTCCACTAACACAGATACGCAGTATTTT. Its translation is CASSPFKGQGPSTNTDTQYF. The whole variable domain, remainder taken from reference TRBV7-8 and TRBJ2-3, is GAGVSQSPRYKVAKRGQDVALRCDPISGHVSLFWYQQALGQGPEFLTYFQNEAQLDKSGLPSDRFFAERPEGSVSTLKIQRTQQEDSAVYLCASSPFKGQGPSTNTDTQYFGPGTRLTVL.

This clone was counted a few times. The V and J genes are TRBV11-2 and TRBJ2-1; D is perhaps TRBD2 (5 bases). The V end lost 0 bases, the J end lost 8 bases, and 11 bases lay between the germline ends. This CDR3 has 14 residues. Germline V lookup: CDR1 SGHAT, CDR2 FQNNGV. The CDR3 is CASSLDPGSDEQFF. DNA of the CDR3: TGTGCCAGCAGCTTAGACCCGGGGAGCGATGAGCAGTTCTTC.

The chain combines TRBV19 with TRBJ2-7; D perhaps matches TRBD1 (6 bases). The CDR3 has 11 amino acids. CDR1 and CDR2 from the germline V gene are LNHDA and SQIVND (reference sequence). The CDR3 spells CISRGAYEQYF. In nucleotides, the CDR3 is TGTATTAGCAGGGGCGCCTACGAGCAGTACTTC. Complete variable domain (other parts from reference TRBV19 and TRBJ2-7): DGGITQSPKYLFRKEGQNVTLSCEQNLNHDAMYWYRQDPGQGLRLIYYSQIVNDFQKGDIAEGYSVSREKKESFPLTVTSAQKNPTAFYLCISRGAYEQYFGPGTRLTVT.

This clone is deemed medium-sized. The J gene is TRBJ1-1, the V gene TRBV7-9; D is undetermined. CDR3 length equals 14 residues. Trimming cost V 5 bases and J 3 bases, with 13 bases left between them. Germline V lookup: CDR1 SEHNR, CDR2 FQNEAQ (reference sequence). In nucleotides, the CDR3 is TGTGCCAGCAGCCCGAAGGGAAGGGACACTGAAGCTTTCTTT. It yields the protein CASSPKGRDTEAFF.

The chain carries TRBV5-6 and TRBJ2-1, with D uncertain. Germline V gene data show CDR1 as SGHDT and CDR2 as YYEEEE. The CDR3 has 16 residues. The V end lost 1 base, the J end lost 0 bases, and 11 bases lay between the germline ends. The CDR3 DNA sequence: TGTGCCAGCAGCTTGCCATCCATCGGCTCCTACAATGAGCAGTTCTTC. This translates into CASSLPSIGSYNEQFF.

This chain connects TRBV13 to TRBJ1-5; weak D call: TRBD1 (5 bases). This CDR3 region has 12 residues. The ends were cut back, 5 bases at V and 4 bases at J, with 6 bases in the middle. Germline CDR1 reads PRHDT; CDR2 reads FYEKMQ (reference sequence). DNA of the CDR3: TGTGCCAGCAGCCAGGGTAATCAGCCCCAGCATTTT. This encodes CASSQGNQPQHF.

A note on this clone: A much more abundant neighbour one base away suggests this may be a read error. The chain combines TRBV19 with TRBJ2-3; 12 nucleotides match TRBD2. The trim removed 5 bases at V and 3 bases at J, leaving 0 bases unmatched. There are 14 residues in the CDR3. Germline V lookup: CDR1 LNHDA, CDR2 SQIVND (reference sequence). The CDR3 DNA reads TGTGCCAGTAGTGGGACTAGCGGGACAGATACGCAGTATTTT. Protein product: CASSGTSGTDTQYF.

The chain combines TRBV25-1 with TRBJ2-1; perhaps TRBD1 as D (5 bases). The V end was cut by 4 bases, the J end by 4 bases, with 11 bases between. This CDR3 has 14 residues. Germline assignment: CDR1 MGHDK and CDR2 SYGVNS. Here the CDR3 reads CASSGTQGYNEQFF. In nucleotides, the CDR3 is TGTGCCAGCAGTGGGACGCAGGGTTACAATGAGCAGTTCTTC.

The chain joins TRBV27 to TRBJ1-2, with 7 bases identical to TRBD1. This CDR3 has 14 residues. V lost 2 bases and J lost 8; bases outside the gene matches: 8. The germline V gene encodes CDR1 MNHEY and CDR2 SMNVEV (reference sequence). The CDR3 sequence is CASSLVRDSSGYTF. In DNA, the CDR3 is TGTGCCAGCAGTTTAGTGCGGGACAGCAGCGGCTACACCTTC.

Comment on this clone: Other DNA sequences in the same sample also yield this CDR3. This chain connects TRBV29-1 to TRBJ2-1; the D is unclear. Per germline, CDR1 SQVTM and CDR2 ANQGSEA. The CDR3 covers 13 residues. V gave up 3 bases and J gave up 0 bases, with 6 bases separating them. Written as DNA, the CDR3 is TGCAGCGTTGACGGTGGCTCCTACAATGAGCAGTTCTTC. Protein product: CSVDGGSYNEQFF.

V gene TRBV2 combines with J gene TRBJ2-1; 10 bases agree with TRBD2. The J segment lost 3 bases and the V segment lost 4 bases, leaving 0 bases of the junction unmatched. This CDR3 contains 14 residues. From germline, CDR1 is SNHLY and CDR2 FYNNEI. The CDR3 DNA is TGTGCCAGCAGTGGGACTAGCGGCTACAATGAGCAGTTCTTC. Amino acids: CASSGTSGYNEQFF.

The sample holds a few counts of this clone. The chain has TRBV10-3 and TRBJ1-3; 7 bases are a match to TRBD1. The CDR3 is 13 residues long. Germline assignment: CDR1 ENHRY and CDR2 SYGVKD. With 6 bases clipped from V and 1 base from J, the junction kept 0 bases outside the gene matches. CDR3: CAIRDRSGNTIYF. In DNA form, the CDR3 reads TGTGCCATCAGGGACAGGTCTGGAAACACCATATATTTT.

The CDR3 is CASSSWDYSYEQYF. The CDR3 DNA sequence: TGTGCCAGCAGCTCGTGGGACTATTCCTACGAGCAGTACTTC. The chain recombines TRBV5-6 with TRBJ2-7; 7 bases match TRBD2. V dropped 3 bases and J dropped 1; count of bases not matched to a gene: 4. CDR3 length: 14 amino acids. The germline V gene has CDR1 SGHDT and CDR2 YYEEEE.

The rearrangement links TRBV7-9 to TRBJ2-7; no firm D call. CDR3 length: 11 amino acids. The germline gives CDR1 SEHNR, CDR2 FQNEAQ (reference sequence). Trimming shortened V by 5 bases and J by 7 bases, and 9 bases separated the two germline ends. CDR3 sequence: CASSRGPEQYF. The DNA of the CDR3 is TGTGCCAGCAGCCGAGGACCAGAGCAGTACTTC.

The chain employs TRBV27 and TRBJ2-3, with TRBD2 matching over 12 bases. The CDR3 has 16 amino acids. CDR1 MNHEY and CDR2 SMNVEV come from the germline V gene (reference sequence). V lost 6 bases to trimming and J lost 0 bases; unmatched junction nucleotides: 4. CDR3 in DNA: TGTGCCAGCAGCAACCTAGCGGGAGGGAGCACAGATACGCAGTATTTT. Its protein is CASSNLAGGSTDTQYF.

The gene calls are TRBV27 and TRBJ2-1; D is undetermined. CDR1 MNHEY and CDR2 SMNVEV come from the germline V gene (reference sequence). The V end was cut by 3 bases, the J end by 2 bases, with 5 bases between. The CDR3 has 13 amino acids. The CDR3 loop reads CASSFSAYNEQFF. The CDR3 DNA reads TGTGCCAGCAGTTTTTCGGCCTACAATGAGCAGTTCTTC.

As DNA, the CDR3 is TGTGCCACCAGCAGAGTTGAGGTATCTGGGGCCAACGTCCTGACTTTC. Its translation is CATSRVEVSGANVLTF. V and J are TRBV15 and TRBJ2-6; D unclear. V lost 1 base and J lost 1, with 8 bases in between. Germline CDR1 is LNHNV and CDR2 is YYDKDF (reference sequence). The CDR3 runs 16 residues.

CDR3 amino acids: CASALGFSYEQYF. The DNA for the CDR3 is TGTGCCAGCGCGTTAGGCTTCTCCTACGAGCAGTACTTC. This chain connects TRBV6-5 to TRBJ2-7, with D hard to call. Germline CDR1 is MNHEY and CDR2 is SVGAGI. V lost 8 bases and J 0 bases, leaving 11 bases between the germline ends. The CDR3 has 13 amino acids.